A single sample gave rise to the 28 T cell receptor beta chains below, sequenced in a study of cytomegalovirus exposure and HLA in healthy donors. The PCR contained 60 Vbeta and 13 Jbeta primers. Libraries were prepared by immunoSEQ multiplex PCR; TCRdb keeps only in-frame clonotypes and omits some of them. Of under 200,000 clones in the sample, around 79% are singletons; the top ten hold more than 1.2%. The sequencing sample was made of PBMCs. These receptors were obtained from a man aged 18-30 years in good health and CMV-seronegative.

V usage is TRBV10-3 and J usage is TRBJ1-2, with D unclear. Germline values: CDR1 ENHRY, CDR2 SYGVKD. Trimming took off 3 bases at V and 4 bases at J, with 9 bases between the two ends. The CDR3 contains 13 residues. The CDR3 DNA reads TGTGCCATCAGTGACCCGCCGGGCTATGGCTACACCTTC. It codes for CAISDPPGYGYTF.

The CDR3 is CASSAGQGVAYEQYF. As DNA, the CDR3 is TGTGCCAGCAGTGCGGGACAGGGGGTAGCCTACGAGCAGTACTTC. This sequence joins TRBV28 and TRBJ2-7; 11 positions agree with TRBD1. V lost 5 bases, J lost 2 bases, and 5 bases stayed unmatched. There are 15 residues in the CDR3. Looked up from germline, CDR1 is MDHEN and CDR2 is SYDVKM.

The V call is TRBV9, the J call TRBJ2-3; D possibly corresponds to TRBD2 (6 bases). This CDR3 is 16 amino acids long. Germline assignment: CDR1 SGDLS and CDR2 YYNGEE. Trimming took off 1 base at V and 1 base at J, with 13 bases between the two ends. CDR3 DNA: TGTGCCAGCAGCGTATTACCGGGAGCTGGCACAGATACGCAGTATTTT. It translates to CASSVLPGAGTDTQYF.

This chain connects TRBV6-5 to TRBJ2-3; 10 positions match TRBD2. The CDR3 runs to 15 residues. CDR1 and CDR2 from the germline V gene are MNHEY and SVGAGI. V was clipped by 7 bases and J by 0 bases; unmatched bases: 4. This chain's CDR3 is CASTLSGRSTDTQYF. The CDR3 DNA is TGTGCCAGCACCCTTAGCGGGAGGAGCACAGATACGCAGTATTTT.

The chain is built from TRBV4-1 and TRBJ2-2, with TRBD2 identical over 7 bases. The CDR3 is 17 amino acids. V trimming: 1 base; J trimming: 1 base; junction bases outside the gene matches: 6. The germline gives CDR1 MGHRA, CDR2 YSYEKL. CDR3 nucleotides: TGCGCCAGCAGCCAAGTGCGAGCGGGGCTGAACACCGGGGAGCTGTTTTTT. Its protein product is CASSQVRAGLNTGELFF.

The J gene is TRBJ1-2, the V gene TRBV6-5; TRBD1 matches at 7 bases. V lost 6 bases to trimming and J lost 3 bases; unmatched junction nucleotides: 4. Germline CDR1 is MNHEY and CDR2 is SVGAGI. This CDR3 has 13 amino acids. The CDR3 spells CASSPGTDYGYTF. The CDR3 bases are TGTGCCAGCAGCCCCGGGACAGACTATGGCTACACCTTC.

In the case of this clone: A read error may account for a junction end that differs from germline. The V and J genes are TRBV7-9 and TRBJ2-7, with TRBD1 identical over 8 bases. From germline, CDR1 is SEHNR and CDR2 FQNEAQ (reference sequence). The CDR3 runs to 15 residues. The CDR3 nucleotides are TGTTCCAGCAGCCAGGACAGGGAGAGAACCTACGAGCAGTACTTC. Its protein product is CSSSQDRERTYEQYF.

This rearrangement joins TRBV18 to TRBJ2-3, with a weak D call TRBD2 (5 bases). The V end was cut by 0 bases, the J end by 0 bases, with 7 bases between. The V gene's germline CDR1 is KGHSH and CDR2 LQKENI. This CDR3 is 15 amino acids long. The CDR3 bases are TGTGCCAGCTCACCACCTAGCGCTAGCACAGATACGCAGTATTTT. Translated, it gives CASSPPSASTDTQYF.

The table lists this clone with a few counts. V is TRBV5-1 and J is TRBJ2-3; TRBD2 aligns across 12 bases. The ends lost 5 bases at V and 8 bases at J; junction bases unmatched: 6. Germline loops: CDR1 SGHRS, CDR2 YFSETQ. The CDR3 covers 14 residues. CDR3 amino acids: CASRQTSGSVTQYF. The CDR3, as DNA: TGCGCCAGCAGGCAGACTAGCGGGAGTGTTACGCAGTATTTT.

The V call is TRBV2, the J call TRBJ1-2, with 7 bases matching TRBD1. Losses at the gene ends were 7 bases for V and 0 bases for J; bases not matched to a gene: 14. Germline values: CDR1 SNHLY, CDR2 FYNNEI. This CDR3 contains 17 residues. The CDR3 is CASKERDSSFANYGYTF. CDR3 sequence (DNA): TGTGCCAGCAAAGAAAGGGACAGCTCGTTCGCTAACTATGGCTACACCTTC.

This clone has more than one count but fewer than ten. The chain joins TRBV13 to TRBJ1-1; tentative D call: TRBD1 (6 bases). The V and J ends lost 5 bases and 5 bases respectively, with 12 bases between them. Germline V gene data show CDR1 as PRHDT and CDR2 as FYEKMQ (reference sequence). The CDR3 runs 13 residues. CDR3 DNA: TGTGCCAGCAGCCTCCCAGGGGTTACTGAAGCTTTCTTT. Its translation is CASSLPGVTEAFF.

This rearrangement joins TRBV19 to TRBJ2-1, with 8 positions matching TRBD1. There are 15 residues in the CDR3. The germline gives CDR1 LNHDA, CDR2 SQIVND (reference sequence). V lost 1 base, J lost 6 bases, and 5 bases stayed unmatched. The CDR3 sequence: CASSIGQGAGNEQFF. CDR3 nucleotides: TGTGCCAGTAGTATAGGTCAGGGGGCCGGCAATGAGCAGTTCTTC. Supplemented by reference TRBV19 and TRBJ2-1, the full variable domain reads DGGITQSPKYLFRKEGQNVTLSCEQNLNHDAMYWYRQDPGQGLRLIYYSQIVNDFQKGDIAEGYSVSREKKESFPLTVTSAQKNPTAFYLCASSIGQGAGNEQFFGPGTRLTVL.

This chain joins TRBV2 and TRBJ2-7; 8 positions agree with TRBD2. From germline, CDR1 is SNHLY and CDR2 FYNNEI. The CDR3 consists of 14 residues. The trim removed 6 bases at V and 0 bases at J, leaving 4 bases unmatched. The CDR3 DNA reads as TGTGCCAGCAGGAGCGGGGGAGGCTCCTACGAGCAGTACTTC. It yields the protein CASRSGGGSYEQYF.

The chain has TRBV5-4 and TRBJ2-1; TRBD1 matches 7 bases. The V and J ends lost 0 bases and 0 bases, in that order; junction bases with no gene match: 0. Germline V gives CDR1 SGHNT, CDR2 YYREEE (reference sequence). The CDR3 covers 15 residues. The CDR3 here is CASSLGQGSYNEQFF. DNA of the CDR3: TGTGCCAGCAGCTTGGGACAGGGCTCCTACAATGAGCAGTTCTTC.

V usage is TRBV5-5 and J usage is TRBJ1-5; maybe TRBD1 (6 bases). V was pared by 4 bases and J by 3 bases, with 11 bases between. Germline lookup yields CDR1 SGHKS and CDR2 YYEKEE (reference sequence). The CDR3 sequence is 14 residues long. This chain's CDR3 is CASSVQGINQPQHF. The DNA of the CDR3 is TGTGCCAGCAGCGTCCAGGGGATCAATCAGCCCCAGCATTTT.

The rearrangement joins TRBV7-8 to TRBJ2-7; 11 bases are shared with TRBD2. This CDR3 is 18 amino acids long. The germline CDR1 and CDR2 sequences are SGHVS and FQNEAQ. The V and J ends lost 2 bases and 0 bases, in that order; junction bases with no gene match: 9. The CDR3 DNA follows: TGTGCCAGCAGCTTACGAACTAGCGGGAGCGGGGGCTCCTACGAGCAGTACTTC. It specifies CASSLRTSGSGGSYEQYF.

The rearrangement uses TRBV11-2 and TRBJ2-7, with 8 bases fitting TRBD1. The CDR3 sequence is 16 residues long. CDR1 and CDR2 from the germline V gene are SGHAT and FQNNGV. V lost 0 bases to trimming and J lost 2 bases; unmatched junction nucleotides: 6. The CDR3 region has the DNA TGTGCCAGCAGCTTAGATCGGGACAGGTTCACCTACGAGCAGTACTTC. This sequence encodes CASSLDRDRFTYEQYF.

The chain links TRBV15 to TRBJ2-3, with D tentatively TRBD2 (7 bases). CDR1 is LNHNV, CDR2 YYDKDF, per germline (reference sequence). The CDR3 loop spans 19 amino acids. Deletions cut 3 bases from V and 3 bases from J, with 25 bases between. CDR3 sequence reads: CATSRGQRRNREGTDTQYF. The CDR3 DNA is TGTGCCACCAGCAGGGGCCAAAGAAGGAACAGGGAGGGGACAGATACGCAGTATTTT.

This chain uses TRBV7-9 with TRBJ2-1; a weak D match, TRBD1 (6 bases). The CDR3 loop spans 14 amino acids. Trimming removed 2 bases at V and 7 bases at J, with 12 bases between. Germline CDR1 reads SEHNR; CDR2 reads FQNEAQ (reference sequence). The CDR3: CASSLQGSRNEQFF. In DNA form, the CDR3 reads TGTGCCAGCAGCTTACAGGGGAGTCGGAATGAGCAGTTCTTC.

With respect to this clone: Other DNA sequences in this sample translate to the same CDR3. V usage is TRBV7-2 and J usage is TRBJ2-7; 11 bases match TRBD2. CDR1 and CDR2 from the germline V gene are SGHTA and FQGNSA. V lost 5 bases and J lost 1; bases outside the gene matches: 1. The CDR3 consists of 14 residues. This chain's CDR3 is CASSGTSGSYEQYF. For the CDR3, the DNA is TGTGCCAGCAGCGGGACTAGCGGTTCCTACGAGCAGTACTTC.

V usage is TRBV6-6 and J usage is TRBJ2-5; D perhaps matches TRBD1 (5 bases). Germline-derived CDR1 and CDR2 are MNHNY and SVGAGI (reference sequence). The CDR3 is made up of 14 amino acids. V was clipped by 0 bases and J by 3 bases, with 8 bases between them. The CDR3 is CASSYSDRKETQYF. The CDR3 region has the DNA TGTGCCAGCAGTTACTCAGACAGAAAAGAGACCCAGTACTTC.

The chain has TRBV6-5 and TRBJ2-1, with D maybe TRBD2 (5 bases). This CDR3 is 16 amino acids long. CDR1 is MNHEY, CDR2 SVGAGI, per germline. V was shortened by 0 bases and J by 9 bases, with 18 bases between the two germline ends. Here the CDR3 DNA reads TGTGCCAGCAGTTACTCAACTGGAGGACCTCCGGCTGAGCAGTTCTTC. This gives the protein CASSYSTGGPPAEQFF.

The chain employs TRBV29-1 and TRBJ2-3; TRBD1 might be the D (5 bases). The V gene lost 5 bases and the J gene lost 0 bases, with 15 bases spanning the gap. This CDR3 spans 15 amino acids. Per the germline V gene, CDR1 is SQVTM and CDR2 is ANQGSEA. The CDR3 nucleotides read TGCAGCGTTAAACTCCCGACAGCTAGCACAGATACGCAGTATTTT. Amino acids: CSVKLPTASTDTQYF.

Only a few counts were recorded for this clone. A read error may account for a junction end that differs from germline. The J gene is TRBJ2-1, the V gene TRBV19; 9 bases align to TRBD2. The CDR3 is 13 amino acids. The germline V gene encodes CDR1 LNHDA and CDR2 SQIVND (reference sequence). The CDR3 here is CACSGSVYNEQFF. The CDR3 DNA follows: TGTGCCTGTAGCGGGAGTGTCTACAATGAGCAGTTCTTC.

V usage is TRBV9 and J usage is TRBJ1-4; a possible D gene is TRBD1 (5 bases). Germline V lookup: CDR1 SGDLS, CDR2 YYNGEE. CDR3 length equals 15 residues. Trimming stripped 3 bases from V and 7 bases from J, with 16 bases between. The CDR3 reads CASSAADRGGEKLFF. The CDR3 bases are TGTGCCAGCAGCGCGGCGGATCGGGGGGGTGAAAAACTGTTTTTT.

V usage is TRBV15 and J usage is TRBJ1-1; TRBD1 is a possible D gene (5 bases). This CDR3 is built from 13 residues. The V gene lost 3 bases and the J gene lost 3 bases, with 8 bases spanning the gap. Looked up from germline, CDR1 is LNHNV and CDR2 is YYDKDF (reference sequence). The CDR3 nucleotides are TGTGCCACCAGCAGGACGGGGGACACTGAAGCTTTCTTT. Translation: CATSRTGDTEAFF.

The genes are TRBV30 and TRBJ1-2; D might be TRBD1 (5 bases). CDR3 size: 14 residues. The V end lost 5 bases, the J end lost 4 bases, and 17 bases lay between the germline ends. CDR1 is GTSNPN, CDR2 SVGIG, per germline (reference sequence). DNA for the CDR3: TGTGCCTGGGCGCCGGGGGGGGTAGGCTATGGCTACACCTTC. Translation: CAWAPGGVGYGYTF. Full variable domain (outside the CDR3, taken from reference TRBV30 and TRBJ1-2): SQTIHQWPATLVQPVGSPLSLECTVEGTSNPNLYWYRQAAGRGLQLLFYSVGIGQISSEVPQNLSASRPQDRQFILSSKKLLLSDSGFYLCAWAPGGVGYGYTFGSGTRLTVV.

The chain couples TRBV9 to TRBJ1-3; weak D call: TRBD1 (6 bases). This CDR3 comprises 17 residues. In germline, CDR1 is SGDLS, CDR2 YYNGEE. Trimming shortened V by 3 bases and J by 7 bases, and 23 bases separated the two germline ends. The CDR3 protein is CASSAAALGDTGNTIYF. For the CDR3, the DNA is TGTGCCAGCAGCGCAGCGGCCCTTGGGGACACGGGGAACACCATATATTTT.